The 10 T cell receptor beta chains reported below all come from one sample, sequenced in a study of cytomegalovirus exposure and HLA in healthy donors. The PCR made use of 60 Vbeta and 13 Jbeta primers. This table comes from immunoSEQ multiplex PCR, and its TCRdb copy is limited to in-frame clones, with some not included. The sample's table shows 68,000 or so clones. The sequenced sample was PBMCs. Every receptor here comes from a female donor in good health and CMV-seropositive.

The genes are TRBV30 and TRBJ2-6, with D unresolved. Germline V gene lookup returns CDR1 GTSNPN and CDR2 SVGIG (reference sequence). V was trimmed by 0 bases and J by 2 bases, leaving 8 bases between them. This CDR3 comprises 15 residues. Written as DNA, the CDR3 is TGTGCCTGGAGTGTTCCCAGTCCTGGGGCCAACGTCCTGACTTTC. This gives the protein CAWSVPSPGANVLTF.

The chain uses TRBV6-6 and TRBJ2-1; 7 bases agree with TRBD2. Germline CDR1 and CDR2: MNHNY and SVGAGI (reference sequence). Losses at the gene ends were 0 bases for V and 7 bases for J; bases not matched to a gene: 3. CDR3 length equals 14 residues. In DNA form, the CDR3 reads TGTGCCAGCAGTTACTCGACCGGGAGGAATGAGCAGTTCTTC. Protein product: CASSYSTGRNEQFF.

The chain couples TRBV6-5 to TRBJ2-7; a possible D gene is TRBD2 (6 bases). The CDR3 sequence is 13 residues long. Germline V gene sequence: CDR1 MNHEY, CDR2 SVGAGI. Trimming took 6 bases from V and 3 from J, leaving 12 bases between them. CDR3 coding DNA: TGTGCCAGCAGCTCCACAGCGGGCTACGAGCAGTACTTC. As protein: CASSSTAGYEQYF.

The genes are TRBV2 and TRBJ2-5; 8 nucleotides align to TRBD2. The CDR3 has 13 amino acids. Germline trimming cut 8 bases from V and 5 bases from J; bases unmatched to any gene: 7. CDR1 is SNHLY and CDR2 is FYNNEI in the germline V gene. The CDR3 loop is CASRAGVRETQYF. The CDR3 nucleotides are TGTGCCAGCCGAGCGGGAGTGAGGGAGACCCAGTACTTC.

The chain recombines TRBV4-1 with TRBJ1-1; D not resolved. Per germline, CDR1 MGHRA and CDR2 YSYEKL. V lost 5 bases and J 7 bases, leaving 8 bases between the germline ends. The CDR3 is 11 residues long. The CDR3 DNA is TGCGCCAGCAGCGGCGGCGGTGAAGCTTTCTTT. Translating gives CASSGGGEAFF.

The CDR3 coding sequence is TGTGCCAGCAGGGGGACAGGCCTCTACGAGCAGTACTTC. Translating gives CASRGTGLYEQYF. The chain joins TRBV6-1 to TRBJ2-7; 8 bases are shared with TRBD1. CDR3 length: 13 amino acids. J lost 3 bases, V lost 6 bases, and 4 bases had no gene match. Germline lookup yields CDR1 MNHNS and CDR2 SASEGT.

This rearrangement joins TRBV7-2 to TRBJ2-1; 9 nucleotides agree with TRBD1. In germline, CDR1 is SGHTA, CDR2 FQGNSA. This CDR3 comprises 16 residues. Germline trimming cut 5 bases from V and 0 bases from J; bases unmatched to any gene: 5. CDR3: CASSKDRGISYNEQFF. The CDR3 DNA follows: TGTGCCAGCAGCAAAGACAGGGGGATCTCCTACAATGAGCAGTTCTTC.

The genes are TRBV6-6 and TRBJ2-7; 10 bases map to TRBD2. The CDR3 contains 16 residues. V gave up 5 bases and J gave up 2 bases; unmatched junction bases: 9. CDR1 MNHNY and CDR2 SVGAGI come from the germline V gene (reference sequence). The CDR3 sequence is CASSTGDSGRTYEQYF. The DNA for the CDR3 is TGTGCCAGCAGTACCGGGGATAGCGGGAGGACCTACGAGCAGTACTTC.

V and J are TRBV28 and TRBJ2-1; possible D gene TRBD1, 6 bases. Trimming cost V 4 bases and J 4 bases, with 14 bases left between them. Germline V gives CDR1 MDHEN, CDR2 SYDVKM. This CDR3 has 15 residues. CDR3 bases: TGTGCCAGCAGTTCCGGACAGCGGTTTTACAATGAGCAGTTCTTC. It encodes CASSSGQRFYNEQFF.

This CDR3 reads CASSTGQGNTEAFF. Written as DNA, the CDR3 is TGCGCCAGCAGCACGGGACAGGGGAACACTGAAGCTTTCTTT. The chain is built from TRBV5-1 and TRBJ1-1, with 9 positions matching TRBD1. Germline V gene data show CDR1 as SGHRS and CDR2 as YFSETQ. CDR3 length: 14 residues. The V and J ends lost 4 bases and 1 base, in that order; junction bases with no gene match: 2. Supplemented by reference TRBV5-1 and TRBJ1-1, the full variable domain reads KAGVTQTPRYLIKTRGQQVTLSCSPISGHRSVSWYQQTPGQGLQFLFEYFSETQRNKGNFPGRFSGRQFSNSRSEMNVSTLELGDSALYLCASSTGQGNTEAFFGQGTRLTVV.